Listed below are T cell receptor beta chains from one sample, sequenced in a study of OX40 agonist ivuxolimab in advanced cancers. TCRdb's copy holds only in-frame clones and misses some; the assay was immunoSEQ multiplex PCR. The sample holds tens of thousands of clones, roughly nine tenths seen once. Material: CD4+ or CD8+ T cells sorted from blood, obtained in a trial of the OX40 agonist ivuxolimab. These receptors were taken from an adult with an advanced solid tumor such as melanoma, head and neck, liver or kidney cancer. Both conserved end residues are part of each CDR3. D genes are given only for firm matches. Part of the rows lack a size; the others show once, few, many or a class for expanded clones.

once . TRBJ2-1 TRBV18 CASSGTRGGYNEQFF TGTGCCAGCTCAGGAACTAGGGGGGGTTACAATGAGCAGTTCTTC
once . TRBJ1-6 TRBV2 CASSPGTTNSPLHF TGTGCCAGCAGTCCCGGGACAACTAATTCACCCCTCCACTTT
. . TRBJ2-2 TRBV30 CAWSVRRRTNSNTGELFF TGTGCCTGGAGTGTACGACGACGAACGAACTCGAACACCGGGGAGCTGTTTTTT
. . TRBJ2-6 TRBV19 CASSWSVSSGANVLTF TGTGCCAGTAGTTGGTCTGTGTCCTCTGGGGCCAACGTCCTGACTTTC
. . TRBJ1-5 TRBV6-1 CASRAPVPNQPQHF TGTGCCAGCAGGGCCCCAGTACCCAATCAGCCCCAGCATTTT
. . TRBJ1-1 TRBV7-7 CASSPGEPGARNTEAFF TGTGCCAGCAGCCCTGGGGAACCCGGGGCGAGGAACACTGAAGCTTTCTTT
. . TRBJ2-7 TRBV11-2 CASSLGVGVTYEQYF TGTGCCAGCAGCTTAGGAGTGGGGGTTACCTACGAGCAGTACTTC
few TRBD1 TRBJ1-1 TRBV28 CASSLKTGEAFF TGTGCCAGCAGTTTGAAGACAGGGGAGGCTTTCTTT
. TRBD1 TRBJ2-2 TRBV27 CASTSRGGTGATGELFF TGTGCCAGCACCTCCCGGGGGGGGACAGGGGCCACCGGGGAGCTGTTTTTT
. TRBD2 TRBJ2-5 TRBV5-6 CASRNIGPGREETQYF TGTGCCAGCAGAAATATAGGTCCGGGGAGGGAGGAGACCCAGTACTTC
. TRBD1 TRBJ2-7 TRBV5-1 CASSSGQDPTYEQYF TGCGCCAGCAGCTCAGGACAGGACCCAACCTACGAGCAGTACTTC
. . TRBJ1-2 TRBV18 CRGPNYGYTF TGCAGGGGCCCAAACTATGGCTACACCTTC
. . TRBJ1-5 TRBV19 CASSMGGVEPQHF TGTGCCAGTAGTATGGGGGGGGTAGAGCCCCAGCATTTT
. . TRBJ1-1 TRBV4-1 CASSLFSPNTEAFF TGCGCCAGCAGCCTTTTTTCCCCGAACACTGAAGCTTTCTTT
. . TRBJ2-1 TRBV5-4 CASSPRGGDGYNEQFF TGTGCCAGCAGCCCTCGGGGAGGAGACGGCTACAATGAGCAGTTCTTC
. . TRBJ1-1 TRBV2 CASSETVEAFF TGTGCCAGCAGTGAAACCGTTGAAGCTTTCTTT
. . TRBJ2-3 TRBV11-3 CASSSPGGPDTQYF TGTGCCAGCAGCTCCCCGGGCGGCCCAGATACGCAGTATTTT
. . TRBJ1-5 TRBV30 CAMDSGGNQPQHF TGTGCAATGGACTCCGGTGGCAATCAGCCCCAGCATTTT
. TRBD1 TRBJ2-3 TRBV5-1 CASSLAGAGGTDTQYF TGCGCCAGCAGCTTGGCCGGGGCAGGGGGAACAGATACGCAGTATTTT
. . TRBJ2-5 TRBV27 CASSLGRGGETQYF TGTGCCAGCAGTTTAGGGCGGGGTGGGGAGACCCAGTACTTC
. TRBD1 TRBJ1-2 TRBV19 CASSPTQGARRNYGYTF TGTGCCAGTAGTCCGACACAGGGGGCAAGGAGAAACTATGGCTACACCTTC
. . TRBJ1-2 TRBV4-3 CASSQYRQENYGYTF TGCGCCAGCAGCCAGTACAGACAGGAAAACTATGGCTACACCTTC